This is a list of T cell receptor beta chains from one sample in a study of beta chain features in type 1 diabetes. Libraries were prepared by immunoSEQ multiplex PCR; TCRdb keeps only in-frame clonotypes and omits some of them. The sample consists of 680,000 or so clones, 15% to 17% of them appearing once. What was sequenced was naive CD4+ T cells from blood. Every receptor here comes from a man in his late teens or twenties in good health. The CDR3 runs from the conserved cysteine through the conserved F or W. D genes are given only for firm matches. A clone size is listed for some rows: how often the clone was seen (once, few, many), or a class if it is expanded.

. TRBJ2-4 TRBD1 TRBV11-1 CASSPRTGENIQYF TGTGCCAGCAGTCCGAGGACAGGCGAAAACATTCAGTACTTC
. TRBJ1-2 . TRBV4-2 CASSQERRPRDGYTF TGTGCCAGCAGCCAAGAACGTCGCCCACGCGATGGCTACACCTTC
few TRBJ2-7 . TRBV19 CASSTATNEQYF TGTGCCAGTAGTACGGCAACCAACGAGCAGTACTTC
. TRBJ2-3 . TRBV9 CASSVQGFDTDTQYF TGTGCCAGCAGCGTTCAGGGTTTCGACACAGATACGCAGTATTTT
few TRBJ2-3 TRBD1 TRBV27 CASSHDRGPRGTDTQYF TGTGCCAGCAGTCACGACAGGGGGCCCCGGGGCACAGATACGCAGTATTTT
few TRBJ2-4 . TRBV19 CASSSPGRGNIQYF TGTGCCAGTAGTTCGCCGGGCAGGGGAAACATTCAGTACTTC
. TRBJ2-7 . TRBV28 CASRGRSSYEQYF TGTGCCAGCAGAGGACGGAGCTCCTACGAGCAGTACTTC
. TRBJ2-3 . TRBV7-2 CASSLGAGDTQYF TGTGCCAGCAGCCTGGGGGCCGGAGATACGCAGTATTTT
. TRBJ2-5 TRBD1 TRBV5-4 CASSRTGEETQYF TGTGCCAGCAGCAGGACAGGGGAAGAGACCCAGTACTTC
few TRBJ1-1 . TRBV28 CASSFVVGEAFF TGTGCCAGCAGTTTCGTCGTGGGTGAAGCTTTCTTT
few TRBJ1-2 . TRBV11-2 CASSLSLDRPYGYTF TGTGCCAGCAGCCTCTCCCTTGACCGCCCCTATGGCTACACCTTC
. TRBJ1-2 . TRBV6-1 CASSETGTPIYGYTF TGTGCCAGCAGTGAAACCGGGACGCCAATCTATGGCTACACCTTC
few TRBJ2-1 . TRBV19 CGRGAHEQFF TGTGGTCGGGGGGCACATGAGCAGTTCTTC
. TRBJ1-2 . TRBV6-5 CASRLPLIPLYGYTF TGTGCCAGCAGACTACCCCTAATCCCCCTCTATGGCTACACCTTC
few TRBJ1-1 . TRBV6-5 CASIPQLTNTEAFF TGTGCCAGCATTCCCCAACTTACGAACACTGAAGCTTTCTTT
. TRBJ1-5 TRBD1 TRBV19 CASSIGYRGLGNQPQHF TGTGCCAGTAGTATAGGATACAGGGGGCTAGGCAATCAGCCCCAGCATTTT
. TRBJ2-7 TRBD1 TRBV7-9 CASTLGAPRGPFSYEQYF TGTGCCAGCACCCTAGGGGCCCCCAGGGGGCCCTTCTCCTACGAGCAGTACTTC
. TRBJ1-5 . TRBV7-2 CASSPNRVHQPQHF TGTGCCAGCAGCCCAAACAGGGTGCATCAGCCCCAGCATTTT
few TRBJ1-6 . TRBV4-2 CASSQQGRNSPLHF TGTGCCAGCAGCCAACAGGGGCGGAATTCACCCCTCCACTTT
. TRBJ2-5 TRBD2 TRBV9 CASSGGAGVQETQYF TGTGCCAGCTCCGGGGGGGCAGGAGTCCAAGAGACCCAGTACTTC
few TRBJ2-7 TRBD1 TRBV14 CASRPGQGTKEQYF TGTGCCAGCAGGCCCGGACAGGGAACGAAGGAGCAGTACTTC
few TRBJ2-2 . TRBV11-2 CASSPGLTNTGELFF TGTGCCAGCAGTCCGGGACTCACGAACACCGGGGAGCTGTTTTTT
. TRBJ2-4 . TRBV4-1 CASSHPVGARAKNIQYF TGCGCCAGCAGCCACCCCGTGGGGGCGAGGGCCAAAAACATTCAGTACTTC
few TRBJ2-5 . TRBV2 CASSVDRQETQYF TGTGCCAGCAGTGTGGACAGACAAGAGACCCAGTACTTC
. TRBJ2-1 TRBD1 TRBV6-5 CASNNQGAPLEQFF TGTGCCAGCAATAACCAGGGGGCGCCCCTTGAGCAGTTCTTC
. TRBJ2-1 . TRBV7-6 CASSLGRPNEQFF TGTGCCAGCAGCTTAGGACGACCCAATGAGCAGTTCTTC
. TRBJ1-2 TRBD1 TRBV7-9 CASSLNGQGWGYTF TGTGCCAGCAGCTTAAATGGACAGGGCTGGGGCTACACCTTC
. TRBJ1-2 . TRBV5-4 CASSISANYGYTF TGTGCCAGCAGCATTAGTGCTAACTATGGCTACACCTTC
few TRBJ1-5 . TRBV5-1 CASSLGVGQPQHF TGCGCCAGCAGCTTGGGGGTAGGGCAGCCCCAGCATTTT
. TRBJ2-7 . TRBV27 CASSGRGSSEQYF TGTGCCAGCAGTGGCAGGGGTTCTAGCGAGCAGTACTTC
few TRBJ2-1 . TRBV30 CAWSVQGLSSYNEQFF TGTGCCTGGAGTGTACAGGGTCTCAGCTCCTACAATGAGCAGTTCTTC
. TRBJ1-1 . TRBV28 CASSAGASGNTEAFF TGTGCCAGCAGTGCGGGGGCTAGTGGGAACACTGAAGCTTTCTTT
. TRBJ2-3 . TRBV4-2 CASSPQGPPDTQYF TGTGCCAGCAGCCCTCAAGGGCCCCCAGATACGCAGTATTTT
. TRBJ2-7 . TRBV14 CASSQELRSSYEQYF TGTGCCAGCAGCCAAGAGTTGCGGAGCTCCTACGAGCAGTACTTC
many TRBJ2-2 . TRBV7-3 CASSTPRDTGELFF TGTGCCAGCAGCACGCCCCGGGACACCGGGGAGCTGTTTTTT
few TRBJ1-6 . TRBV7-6 CASSPEGGPNNSPLHF TGTGCCAGCAGCCCCGAGGGTGGGCCGAATAATTCACCCCTCCACTTT
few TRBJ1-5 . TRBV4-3 CASSQDWGFNQPQHF TGCGCCAGCAGCCAAGATTGGGGATTCAATCAGCCCCAGCATTTT
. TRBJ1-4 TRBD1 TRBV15 CATSRDPTTGMYEKLFF TGTGCCACCAGCAGAGATCCTACGACAGGGATGTATGAAAAACTGTTTTTT
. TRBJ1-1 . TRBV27 CASSSTVRNTEAFF TGTGCCAGCAGTTCGACAGTAAGGAACACTGAAGCTTTCTTT
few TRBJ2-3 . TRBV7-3 CASSKVITDTQYF TGTGCCAGCAGCAAAGTGATCACAGATACGCAGTATTTT
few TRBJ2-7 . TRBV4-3 CASSQAKGISYEQYF TGCGCCAGCAGCCAAGCTAAGGGTATCTCCTACGAGCAGTACTTC
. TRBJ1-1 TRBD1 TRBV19 CASSAGTGGNTEAFF TGTGCCAGTAGTGCCGGGACAGGGGGCAACACTGAAGCTTTCTTT